A single sample is the source of the 5 T cell receptor beta chains below, sequenced in a study of blood T cell repertoires in COVID-19. Assay used: immunoSEQ multiplex PCR; TCRdb lists only in-frame clones, some missing. The data show some 250,000 clones, with around 85% seen just once and 9.5% to 15% held by the top ten. The sequencing input was peripheral blood. These receptors came from a woman aged 30 to 39 with COVID-19, enrolled during active disease.

Only one count was recorded for this clone. This sequence joins TRBV5-6 and TRBJ2-1; no clear D. V was shortened by 2 bases and J by 4 bases, with 10 bases between the two germline ends. The CDR3 spans 14 residues. Per the germline V gene, CDR1 is SGHDT and CDR2 is YYEEEE. CDR3 sequence: CASSFRVRYNEQFF. The CDR3 DNA sequence: TGTGCCAGCAGCTTTCGGGTAAGGTACAATGAGCAGTTCTTC.

The chain uses TRBV5-1 and TRBJ2-7, with 9 nucleotides matching TRBD2. The CDR3 covers 13 residues. Germline loops: CDR1 SGHRS, CDR2 YFSETQ. After removal of 0 bases from V and 7 bases from J, the junction contained 2 bases not matched to a gene. CDR3 bases: TGCGCCAGCAGCTTGGTCCTAGCGGGGGAGCAGTACTTC. As protein: CASSLVLAGEQYF.

This chain links TRBV19 with TRBJ2-3; 9 nucleotides line up with TRBD2. With 6 bases clipped from V and 6 bases from J, the junction kept 7 bases outside the gene matches. The germline V gene has CDR1 LNHDA and CDR2 SQIVND (reference sequence). The CDR3 is made up of 14 amino acids. The CDR3 here is CASRLAAGGDTQYF. CDR3 DNA sequence: TGTGCCAGTAGGTTAGCGGCGGGAGGGGATACGCAGTATTTT.

V usage is TRBV3-1 (or the pseudogene TRBV3-2) and J usage is TRBJ1-1; D remains ambiguous. This CDR3 is 16 amino acids long. V was pared by 1 base and J by 1 base, with 13 bases between. In germline, CDR1 is LGHDT, CDR2 YNNKEL (reference sequence). CDR3 sequence: CASSQGWMTENTEAFF. For the CDR3, the DNA is TGTGCCAGCAGCCAAGGCTGGATGACTGAGAACACTGAAGCTTTCTTT.

This clone was seen at least ten times. This chain connects TRBV23-1 to TRBJ2-7, with a weak D call TRBD1 (5 bases). TRBV23-1 is marked as an open reading frame, function uncertain. The CDR3 has 16 amino acids. Deletions cut 0 bases from V and 6 bases from J, with 18 bases between. This chain's CDR3 is CASSQSPTEPQREQYF. In DNA, the CDR3 is TGCGCCAGCAGTCAATCCCCGACAGAACCTCAGCGCGAGCAGTACTTC.